A selection of T cell receptor beta chains follows, all from one sample in a study of a mutant IDH1 vaccine in newly diagnosed glioma. Antigens for these TCRs are unknown. The data were produced by immunoSEQ multiplex PCR, yet TCRdb's version contains in-frame clones alone and is incomplete. Among some 57,000 clones, about 80% were seen once, and the ten largest hold over 4%. The sample consisted of PBMCs, taken from a glioma patient whose treatment included an IDH1 peptide vaccine. These receptors all stem from a woman in her thirties or forties with glioma. Some clones in this sample may be carry-over from other donors' samples. The conserved cysteine and the conserved F or W are not part of the CDR3 here.

v_call,cdr3_aa
TRBV13,ASSLDGASGGQETQY
TRBV27,ASSLGLAGADTQY
TRBV9,ASSVEAANYGYT
TRBV4-2,ASSQRGDSGVISRGQF
TRBV29-1,SVRGGRDTGELF
TRBV19,ASSIEDRAYEQY
TRBV6-1,ASRGDSTDTQY
TRBV11-2,ASSISDGSEQF
TRBV30,AQTDRGALFSGNTIY
TRBV5-1,ASRAGGASGEQY
TRBV10-3,AISEPNNNAEAF
TRBV29-1,SVTPGAKNIQY
TRBV30,AWSVRRTDSNQPQH
TRBV6-1,ASSEAHRNTEAF
TRBV18,ASSPLGVNTEAF
TRBV27,ASSLLAGSGELF
TRBV19,ASSIGPHAGGYT
TRBV5-1,ASRSGGDGSEAF
TRBV29-1,SATDRDEQY
TRBV19,ASSRGLAENIQY
TRBV15,ATSRDVGFETQY
TRBV9,ASSVGLGFQPQH
TRBV18,ASSPRGQGNTIY
TRBV29-1,SVARQVLNTEAF
TRBV29-1,SAWRPENYGYT
TRBV5-1,ASSSIERLTDTQY
TRBV18,ASSPGAGGGMKTQY
TRBV6-5,ASRRQGGYT
TRBV5-4,ASTYTGAIETQY
TRBV10-2,ASSDPSKNTEAF
TRBV7-6,ASSPRLADSSYEQY
TRBV19,ASSITPAANTEAF
TRBV2,ASTSVLVNTEAF
TRBV6-1,ASSEARLSSYEQY
TRBV2,ASSALGGNTEAF
TRBV6-5,ASSYTGGSYNEQF
TRBV9,ASSAIWTVSDNSPLH
TRBV10-2,ASKEGRGTEAF
TRBV9,ASSLGAGGGYEQY
TRBV2,ASRGDLYTGELF
TRBV6-6,ASSSIGTVTVGYT
TRBV15,ATSSGGGTYEQY
TRBV5-1,ASSLGGREQY
TRBV19,ASSPSGATNEKLF
TRBV18,ASSPGTNTEAF
TRBV10-1,ASSRTGNTGELF
TRBV2,ASTGTDTQY
TRBV5-6,ASSFKTGLYEQY
TRBV5-4,ASSLPQASSYEQY
TRBV7-9,ASSPVGVSTEAF
TRBV6-6,ASSYSSGFSYEQY